This T cell receptor (beta chain) was recovered during a study of technical replicates of blood from a handful of donors (dated by TCRdb to about 2017). There are 13 amino acids in the CDR3, from cysteine to phenylalanine inclusive. Of the read, only the CDR3 DNA is kept; its 39 bases are in frame from base 1. Per the germline V gene, ENHRY is the CDR1 and SYGVKD is the CDR2. V gives up 5 bases and J gives up 4 bases, and the segment between their germline ends measures 11 bases. Receptors were amplified or captured by the immunoSEQ multiplex PCR assay. TCRdb took this table from immuneACCESS and kept in-frame rearrangements with V and J called. Such tables lack part of the clones; where checked against another copy, unresolved V genes explain under half of the gap, and the rest is unexplained. The sample data list approximately 81,000 clones, and 95% to 96% of these were observed just once. Clones ranked in the top ten supply 0.3% to 0.4% of the sample.

With respect to this clone: The clone's antigen remains unknown. No quality values exist for individual bases; no much larger clone is one base distant.

The specimen sequenced was T cells isolated from PBMCs. The receptor was derived from a human donor in good health. The rearranged chain carries TRBV10-3 and TRBJ2-5; TRBD1 is perhaps the D gene, given 6 matching bases. The DNA is as follows: TGTGCCATCAGTACAGGGATAGGAGAGACCCAGTACTTC. Translated, this gives CAISTGIGETQYF.